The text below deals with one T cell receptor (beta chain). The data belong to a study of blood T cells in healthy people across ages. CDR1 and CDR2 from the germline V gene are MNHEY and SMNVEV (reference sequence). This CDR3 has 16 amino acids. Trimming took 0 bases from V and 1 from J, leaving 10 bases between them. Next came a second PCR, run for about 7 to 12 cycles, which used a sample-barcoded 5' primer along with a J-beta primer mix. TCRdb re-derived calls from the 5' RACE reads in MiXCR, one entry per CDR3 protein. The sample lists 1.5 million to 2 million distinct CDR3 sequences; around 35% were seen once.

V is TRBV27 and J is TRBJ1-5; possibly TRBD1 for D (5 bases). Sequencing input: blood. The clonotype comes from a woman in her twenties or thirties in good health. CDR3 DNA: TGTGCCAGCAGTTTATCCCAGGGCTTGAGCAATCAGCCCCAGCATTTT. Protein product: CASSLSQGLSNQPQHF.